The source of this T cell receptor beta chain is a study of T cells in Graves' hyperthyroidism and ophthalmopathy (dated by TCRdb to the late 2010s). About the investigation overall: Peripheral blood samples were taken at the time of initial diagnosis, prior to any treatment. After sampling, hyperthyroidism patients received methimazole starting at 30 mg daily, and ophthalmopathy patients received high-dose intravenous methylprednisolone. To identify distinguishing TCR V-J signatures, a discovery cohort of 90 to 100 patients was used, comprising 43 with Graves' ophthalmopathy and 57 with stable Graves' hyperthyroidism. According to the paper, TCR Vbeta CDR3 sequencing was carried out on over 130 peripheral blood samples, which came from about 45 ophthalmopathy, approximately 78 hyperthyroidism and roughly 17 progressor patients. For training and testing, the roughly 100 patients in the discovery cohort were randomly divided in a 7:3 ratio. An independent validation cohort of some 18 hyperthyroidism patients and about 16 patients who later progressed to ophthalmopathy tested prospective prediction of ophthalmopathy. Thyroid tissue and blood T-cell repertoires from about six Graves' hyperthyroidism patients were also compared in the study.

CDR1 and CDR2 are read off the germline V gene as MGHRA and YSYEKL. From the cysteine up to the phenylalanine, the CDR3 has a length of 16 residues. Only the CDR3 DNA stays, 48 bases, in frame from base 1. Trimming takes 1 base from V and 0 bases from J, and the germline ends sit 13 bases apart. The TCR beta CDR3 regions were amplified from the RNA transcripts. The first round of RT-PCR for the TCR CDR3 was performed with the HTBI primer set and the Qiagen OneStep RT-PCR kit. A second multiplex PCR round built the libraries, followed by size selection and purification. Libraries were sequenced paired-end with 100 bp reads on an Illumina HiSeq2000. As for the original processing: SOAPnuke was used to process the raw data, throwing out any read that contained adapters or uncalled bases, had a mean Phred below 15, or lacked an exact constant-primer or identifier match. COPE v1.2.5 was used to merge high-quality paired reads, and clonotypes were defined as unique nucleotide sequences. MiTCR v1.1 was used to align clonotypes to the IMGT TRBV, TRBD and TRBJ reference segments. Only V-J combinations with frequency above 0.0001, covering 99.2% of repertoires, were analysed. A TCS score was defined as the ratio between F50 (clonal expansion) and ExV (chaos), using BLOSUM62-based TCRdist between CDR3 peptides within each V-J. Welch's t-statistics and random forest reduced roughly 530 V-J features to about 13, which were used in a naive Bayes classifier (R e1071). The public reads were reanalyzed by TCRdb: fastp trimming at Q25, MiXCR alignment, in-frame beta chains only. All rows with the same CDR3 protein become a single entry with the most common DNA and genes. The V and J calls and clone size are TCRdb's, not the authors'. Within this sample are roughly 380,000 distinct CDR3 sequences, with approximately 20% of them counted one time only. The leading ten clones occupy roughly 3.5% of the sample.

This clonotype appeared many times. Its recognized antigen is unknown. The record has no base qualities; no much larger clone is one base away. A patient counted as having stable Graves' hyperthyroidism if no progression to ophthalmopathy occurred over 18 months of follow-up. The hyperthyroidism patients were between 18 and 65 years old and newly diagnosed, with a disease duration of less than 2 months. Exclusion was applied to patients with uncontrolled infections, other autoimmune diseases, pregnancy or lactation. Diagnoses were based on clinical symptoms, serum thyroxine and TRAb, thyroid ultrasound and orbital computed tomography. Ficoll-Paque density gradient centrifugation was used to isolate PBMCs from about 9 ml of fresh peripheral blood. Total RNA was extracted with Trizol reagent, and quality was checked on an Agilent 2100 Bioanalyzer. Points the paper makes about the study in general: Most expanded thyroid clonotypes (frequency above 0.001) were also found in blood, which suggests that blood repertoires may mirror thyroid immune responses. Sample size was not statistically predetermined, and blinding of investigators to group allocation was not performed. A 13 V-J signature model separated ophthalmopathy from stable hyperthyroidism, with around 91% sensitivity and 81% to 83% specificity in cross-validation and 80%/75% in testing. In validation, the model predicted progression to ophthalmopathy a median of roughly 6.2 months before onset, with roughly 70% sensitivity and almost 75% specificity.

This sequence uses TRBV4-1 and TRBJ2-7; TRBD1 is a possible D gene, resting on 5 matching bases. The receptor's source is a woman between 18 and 30 years old with Graves' hyperthyroidism. Sample: blood. The DNA sequence is as follows: TGCGCCAGCAGCCAAGGTAGGACATACAGCTCCTACGAGCAGTACTTC. Its protein is CASSQGRTYSSYEQYF.